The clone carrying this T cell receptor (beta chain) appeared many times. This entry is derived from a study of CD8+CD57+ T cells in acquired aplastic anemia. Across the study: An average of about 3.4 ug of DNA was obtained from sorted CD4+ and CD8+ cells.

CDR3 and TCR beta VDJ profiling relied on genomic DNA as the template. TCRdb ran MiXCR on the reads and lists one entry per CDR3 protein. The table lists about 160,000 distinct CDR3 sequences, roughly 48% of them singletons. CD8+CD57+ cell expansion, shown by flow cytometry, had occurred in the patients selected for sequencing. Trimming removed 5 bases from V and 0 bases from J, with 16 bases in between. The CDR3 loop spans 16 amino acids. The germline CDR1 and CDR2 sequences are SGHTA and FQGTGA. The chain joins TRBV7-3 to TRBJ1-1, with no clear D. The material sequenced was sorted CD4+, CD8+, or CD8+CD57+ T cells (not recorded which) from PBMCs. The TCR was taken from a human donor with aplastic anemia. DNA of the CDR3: TGTGCCAGCAGCGGCGATCAGGAATTGATGAACACTGAAGCTTTCTTT. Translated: CASSGDQELMNTEAFF. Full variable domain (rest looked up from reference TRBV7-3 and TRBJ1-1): GAGVSQTPSNKVTEKGKYVELRCDPISGHTALYWYRQSLGQGPEFLIYFQGTGAADDSGLPNDRFFAVRPEGSVSTLKIQRTERGDSAVYLCASSGDQELMNTEAFFGQGTRLTVV.